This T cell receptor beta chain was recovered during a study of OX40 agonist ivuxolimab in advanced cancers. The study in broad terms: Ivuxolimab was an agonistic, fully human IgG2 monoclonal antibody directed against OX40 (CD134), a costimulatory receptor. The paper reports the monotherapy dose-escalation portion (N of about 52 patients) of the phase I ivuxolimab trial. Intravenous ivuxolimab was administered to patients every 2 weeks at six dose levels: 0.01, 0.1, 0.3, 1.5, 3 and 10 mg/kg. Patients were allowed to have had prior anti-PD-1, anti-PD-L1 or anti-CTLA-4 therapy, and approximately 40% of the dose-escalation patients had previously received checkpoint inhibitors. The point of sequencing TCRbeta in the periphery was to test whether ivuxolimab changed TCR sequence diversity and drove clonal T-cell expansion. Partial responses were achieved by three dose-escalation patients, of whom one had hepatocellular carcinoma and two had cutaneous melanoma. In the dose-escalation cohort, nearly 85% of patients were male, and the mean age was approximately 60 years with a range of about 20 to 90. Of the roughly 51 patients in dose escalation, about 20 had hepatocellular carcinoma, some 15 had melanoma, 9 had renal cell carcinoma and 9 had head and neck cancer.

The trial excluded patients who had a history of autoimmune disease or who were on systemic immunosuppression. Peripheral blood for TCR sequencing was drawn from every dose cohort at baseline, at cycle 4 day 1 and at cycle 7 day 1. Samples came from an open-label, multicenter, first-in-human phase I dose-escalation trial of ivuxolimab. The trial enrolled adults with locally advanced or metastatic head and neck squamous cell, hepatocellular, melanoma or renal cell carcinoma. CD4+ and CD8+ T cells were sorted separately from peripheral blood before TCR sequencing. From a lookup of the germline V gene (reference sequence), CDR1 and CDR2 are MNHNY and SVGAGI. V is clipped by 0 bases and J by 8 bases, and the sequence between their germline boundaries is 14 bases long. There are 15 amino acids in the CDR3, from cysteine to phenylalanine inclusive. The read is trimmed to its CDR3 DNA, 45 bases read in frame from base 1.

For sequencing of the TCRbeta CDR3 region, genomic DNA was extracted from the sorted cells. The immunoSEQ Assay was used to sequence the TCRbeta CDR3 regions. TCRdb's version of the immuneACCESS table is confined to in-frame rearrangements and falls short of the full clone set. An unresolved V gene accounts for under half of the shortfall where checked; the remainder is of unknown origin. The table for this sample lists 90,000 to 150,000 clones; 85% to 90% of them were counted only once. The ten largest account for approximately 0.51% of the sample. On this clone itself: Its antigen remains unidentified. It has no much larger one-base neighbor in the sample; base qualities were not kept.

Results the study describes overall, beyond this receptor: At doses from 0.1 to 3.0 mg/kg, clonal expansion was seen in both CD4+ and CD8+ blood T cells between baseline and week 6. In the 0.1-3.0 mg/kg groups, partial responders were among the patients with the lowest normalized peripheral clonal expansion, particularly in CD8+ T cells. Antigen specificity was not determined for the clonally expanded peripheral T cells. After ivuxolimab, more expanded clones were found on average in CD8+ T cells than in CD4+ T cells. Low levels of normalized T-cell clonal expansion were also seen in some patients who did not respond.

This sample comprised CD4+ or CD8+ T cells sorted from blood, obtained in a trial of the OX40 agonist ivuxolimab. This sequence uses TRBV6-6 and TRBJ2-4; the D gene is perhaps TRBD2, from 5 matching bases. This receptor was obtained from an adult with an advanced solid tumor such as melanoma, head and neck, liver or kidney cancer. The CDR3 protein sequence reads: CASSYSQGSGDIQYF. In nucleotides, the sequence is TGTGCCAGCAGTTACTCACAAGGGAGTGGGGACATTCAGTACTTC.